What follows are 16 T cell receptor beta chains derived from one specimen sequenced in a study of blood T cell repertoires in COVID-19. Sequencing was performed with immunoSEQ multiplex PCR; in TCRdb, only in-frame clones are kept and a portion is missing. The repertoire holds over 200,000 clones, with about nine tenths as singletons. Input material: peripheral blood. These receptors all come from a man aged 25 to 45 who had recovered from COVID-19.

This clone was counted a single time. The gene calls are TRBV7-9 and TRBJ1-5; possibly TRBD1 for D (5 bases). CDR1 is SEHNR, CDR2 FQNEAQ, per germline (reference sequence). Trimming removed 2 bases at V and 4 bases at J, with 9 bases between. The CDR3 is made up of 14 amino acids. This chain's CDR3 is CASSLRGGNQPQHF. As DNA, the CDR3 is TGTGCCAGCAGCTTAAGGGGTGGGAATCAGCCCCAGCATTTT.

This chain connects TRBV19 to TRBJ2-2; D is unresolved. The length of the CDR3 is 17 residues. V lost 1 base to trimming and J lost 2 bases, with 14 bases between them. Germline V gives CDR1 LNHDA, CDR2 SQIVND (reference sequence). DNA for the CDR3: TGTGCCAGTAGTATAGTAGGTATGGGCAGTAACACCGGGGAGCTGTTTTTT. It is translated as CASSIVGMGSNTGELFF.

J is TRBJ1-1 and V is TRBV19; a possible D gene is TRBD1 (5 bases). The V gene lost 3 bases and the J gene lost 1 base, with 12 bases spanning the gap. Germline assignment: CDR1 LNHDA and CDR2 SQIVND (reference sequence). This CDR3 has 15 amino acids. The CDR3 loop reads CASSIRGNQNTEAFF. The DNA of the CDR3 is TGTGCCAGTAGTATTCGGGGGAATCAGAACACTGAAGCTTTCTTT. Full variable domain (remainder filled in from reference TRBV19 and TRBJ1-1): DGGITQSPKYLFRKEGQNVTLSCEQNLNHDAMYWYRQDPGQGLRLIYYSQIVNDFQKGDIAEGYSVSREKKESFPLTVTSAQKNPTAFYLCASSIRGNQNTEAFFGQGTRLTVV.

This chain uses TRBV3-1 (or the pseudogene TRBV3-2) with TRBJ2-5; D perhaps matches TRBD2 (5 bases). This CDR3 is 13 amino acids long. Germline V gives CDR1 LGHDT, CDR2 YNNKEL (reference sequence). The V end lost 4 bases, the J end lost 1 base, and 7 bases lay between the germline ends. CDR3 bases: TGTGCCAGCAGCCTAGCGTCCCAAGAGACCCAGTACTTC. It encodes CASSLASQETQYF.

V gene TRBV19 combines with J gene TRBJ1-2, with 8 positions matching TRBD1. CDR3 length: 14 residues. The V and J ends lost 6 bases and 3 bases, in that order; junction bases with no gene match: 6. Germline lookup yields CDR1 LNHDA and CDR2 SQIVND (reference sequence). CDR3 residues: CASRIQGGDYGYTF. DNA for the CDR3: TGTGCCAGTAGGATACAGGGGGGCGACTATGGCTACACCTTC.

The CDR3 nucleotides read TGTGCCAGCAGCCTCGGACAGGGTGGGTACAATGAGCAGTTCTTC. It translates to CASSLGQGGYNEQFF. This chain uses TRBV6-5 with TRBJ2-1; 8 positions agree with TRBD1. Germline lookup yields CDR1 MNHEY and CDR2 SVGAGI. The ends lost 6 bases at V and 4 bases at J; junction bases unmatched: 8. The CDR3 runs to 15 residues.

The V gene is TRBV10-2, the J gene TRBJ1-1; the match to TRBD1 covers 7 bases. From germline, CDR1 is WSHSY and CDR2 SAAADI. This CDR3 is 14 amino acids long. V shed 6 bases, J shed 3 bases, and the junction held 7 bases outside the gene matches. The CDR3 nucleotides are TGCGCCAGCAGAAACAGGGGTAAGGACACTGAAGCTTTCTTT. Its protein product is CASRNRGKDTEAFF.

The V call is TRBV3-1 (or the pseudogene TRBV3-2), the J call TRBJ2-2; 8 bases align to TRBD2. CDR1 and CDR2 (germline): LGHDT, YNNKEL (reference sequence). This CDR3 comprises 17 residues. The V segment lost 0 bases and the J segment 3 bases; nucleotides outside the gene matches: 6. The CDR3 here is CASSQEINGGDTGELFF. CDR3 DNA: TGTGCCAGCAGCCAAGAAATTAACGGGGGGGACACCGGGGAGCTGTTTTTT.

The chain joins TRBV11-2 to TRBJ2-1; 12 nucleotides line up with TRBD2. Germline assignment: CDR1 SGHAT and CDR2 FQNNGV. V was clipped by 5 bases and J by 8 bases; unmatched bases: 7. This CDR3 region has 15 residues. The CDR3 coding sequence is TGTGCCAGCAGCCTACTAGCGGGGGGCCAGGATGAGCAGTTCTTC. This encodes CASSLLAGGQDEQFF.

The CDR3 bases are TGTGCCAGCAGCATTGGTGGGGGGTTGGGGTTCAATGAGCAGTTCTTC. Translation: CASSIGGGLGFNEQFF. This sequence joins TRBV5-4 and TRBJ2-1; a possible D gene is TRBD2 (6 bases). CDR1 SGHNT and CDR2 YYREEE come from the germline V gene (reference sequence). CDR3 size: 16 residues. The V and J ends lost 4 bases and 6 bases respectively, with 20 bases between them.

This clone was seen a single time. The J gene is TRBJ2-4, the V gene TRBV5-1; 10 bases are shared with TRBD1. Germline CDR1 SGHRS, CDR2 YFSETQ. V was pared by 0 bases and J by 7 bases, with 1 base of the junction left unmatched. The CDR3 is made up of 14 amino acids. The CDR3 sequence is CASSLGDRGNIQYF. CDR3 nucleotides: TGCGCCAGCAGCTTGGGGGACAGGGGTAACATTCAGTACTTC. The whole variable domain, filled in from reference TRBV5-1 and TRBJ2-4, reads KAGVTQTPRYLIKTRGQQVTLSCSPISGHRSVSWYQQTPGQGLQFLFEYFSETQRNKGNFPGRFSGRQFSNSRSEMNVSTLELGDSALYLCASSLGDRGNIQYFGAGTRLSVL.

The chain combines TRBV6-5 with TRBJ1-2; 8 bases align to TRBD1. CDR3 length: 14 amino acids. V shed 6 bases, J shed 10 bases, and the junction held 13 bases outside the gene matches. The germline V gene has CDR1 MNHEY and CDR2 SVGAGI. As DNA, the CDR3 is TGTGCCAGCAGCCCGGACAGGGCCGCGTTCTCCTACACCTTC. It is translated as CASSPDRAAFSYTF.

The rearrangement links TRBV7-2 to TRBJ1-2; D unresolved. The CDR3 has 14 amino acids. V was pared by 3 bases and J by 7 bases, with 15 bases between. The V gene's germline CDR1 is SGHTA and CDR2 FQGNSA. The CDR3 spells CASSFNYGSSGYTF. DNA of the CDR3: TGTGCCAGCAGCTTCAACTATGGTTCGAGTGGCTACACCTTC.

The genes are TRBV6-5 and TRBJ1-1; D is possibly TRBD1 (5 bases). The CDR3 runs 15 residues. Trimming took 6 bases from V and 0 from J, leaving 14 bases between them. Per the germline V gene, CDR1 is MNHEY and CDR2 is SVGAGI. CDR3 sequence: CASSPSWGVNTEAFF. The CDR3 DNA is TGTGCCAGCAGCCCCTCGTGGGGGGTGAACACTGAAGCTTTCTTT.

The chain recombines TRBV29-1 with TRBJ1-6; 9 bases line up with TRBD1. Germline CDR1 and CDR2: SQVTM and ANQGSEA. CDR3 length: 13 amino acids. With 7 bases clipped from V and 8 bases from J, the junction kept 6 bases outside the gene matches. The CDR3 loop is CSARDRDDSPLHF. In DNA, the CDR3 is TGCAGCGCCAGGGACAGGGACGATTCACCCCTCCACTTT. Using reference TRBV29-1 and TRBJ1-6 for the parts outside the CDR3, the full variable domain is SAVISQKPSRDICQRGTSLTIQCQVDSQVTMMFWYRQQPGQSLTLIATANQGSEATYESGFVIDKFPISRPNLTFSTLTVSNMSPEDSSIYLCSARDRDDSPLHFGNGTRLTVT.

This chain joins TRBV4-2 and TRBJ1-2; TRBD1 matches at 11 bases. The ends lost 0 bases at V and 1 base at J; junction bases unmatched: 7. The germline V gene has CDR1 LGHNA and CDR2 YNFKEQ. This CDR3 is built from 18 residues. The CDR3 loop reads CASSQDPGQGVHNYGYTF. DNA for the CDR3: TGTGCCAGCAGCCAAGATCCGGGACAGGGGGTTCATAACTATGGCTACACCTTC.